This T cell receptor beta chain emerged from a study of T cell changes during pregnancy in multiple sclerosis. This clone was recorded only once. TCRdb's table, derived via immunoSEQ multiplex PCR, lists solely in-frame clones and lacks some. The sample has tens of thousands of clones; approximately 92% are singletons. This receptor was identified in a female donor in good health, enrolled as a control in a pregnancy study. This specimen was peripheral blood, taken in the third trimester of pregnancy.

CDR3 loop: CASSRLTGGQQPQHF. For the CDR3, the DNA is TGTGCCAGCAGCCGACTGACAGGGGGCCAACAGCCCCAGCATTTT. This sequence joins TRBV7-2 and TRBJ1-5; TRBD1 matches at 10 bases. With 5 bases clipped from V and 7 bases from J, the junction kept 8 bases outside the gene matches. Germline CDR1 is SGHTA and CDR2 is FQGNSA. CDR3 length: 15 residues.